Below are 4 T cell receptor beta chains sequenced from a single sample in a study of blood T cells in healthy people across ages. For the second PCR, which ran for about 6 to 11 cycles, a sample-barcoded 5' primer and a J-beta primer mix were used. TCRdb re-called the 5' RACE reads through MiXCR, storing one row per CDR3 protein. In the table there are some 1.4 million distinct CDR3 sequences, around two fifths of which are singletons. Material: blood. Receptors were obtained from a woman between 18 and 29 years old in good health.

In nucleotides, the CDR3 is TGTGCCAGCAGGGTACTAGGCTCTCCAGAGACCCAGTTCTTC. Translated: CASRVLGSPETQFF. The chain recombines TRBV12-3 or TRBV12-4 with TRBJ2-5; D might be TRBD2 (5 bases). The tail of the sequence fits TRBJ2-1 better, so the J call may be wrong. The CDR3 is made up of 14 amino acids.

J is TRBJ1-2 and V is TRBV28; D gene uncertain. The CDR3 runs to 17 residues. V shed 5 bases and J shed 1 base, with 20 bases lying between them. CDR1 and CDR2 (germline): MDHEN, SYDVKM. CDR3 sequence (DNA): TGTGCCAGCAGTCCTCCCCCGACACGGAGCAATAACTATGGCTACACCTTC. The encoded protein is CASSPPPTRSNNYGYTF.

This chain links TRBV7-2 with TRBJ2-5; possible D gene TRBD2, 6 bases. The CDR3 loop spans 17 amino acids. Deletions cut 4 bases from V and 0 bases from J, with 18 bases between. Germline assignment: CDR1 SGHTA and CDR2 FQGNSA. The CDR3 coding sequence is TGTGCCAGCAGCTCACGCGGAGCGGGCCGGTACCAAGAGACCCAGTACTTC. Amino acids: CASSSRGAGRYQETQYF.

The V call is TRBV4-1, the J call TRBJ2-7, with 8 nucleotides matching TRBD1. Looked up from germline, CDR1 is MGHRA and CDR2 is YSYEKL. V shed 6 bases, J shed 2 bases, and the junction held 9 bases outside the gene matches. The CDR3 loop spans 15 amino acids. CDR3 DNA: TGCGCCAGCAGTCATACAACAGGGGGGCCCTACGAGCAGTACTTC. It specifies CASSHTTGGPYEQYF.